One and the same sample provided the 32 T cell receptor beta chains below, sequenced in a study of T cells in Graves' hyperthyroidism and ophthalmopathy. There were TCR beta CDR3 regions amplified from RNA transcripts. Primed by the HTBI set, a first-round RT-PCR was run on the TCR CDR3. TCRdb independently ran MiXCR on the multiplex PCR reads; one entry per CDR3 protein. Of about 760,000 distinct CDR3 sequences listed, under 45% are singletons. Sequenced material: blood. Receptor source: a middle-aged woman with Graves' hyperthyroidism.

The chain uses TRBV19 and TRBJ2-5; possibly TRBD1 or TRBD2 for D (5 bases each). Trimming cost V 3 bases and J 3 bases, with 11 bases left between them. The CDR3 spans 14 residues. Germline loops: CDR1 LNHDA, CDR2 SQIVND (reference sequence). The CDR3 DNA follows: TGTGCCAGTAGTATCACGGGACGGGAAGAGACCCAGTACTTC. This gives the protein CASSITGREETQYF.

This clonotype was seen many times. This chain uses TRBV2 with TRBJ1-5, with D tentatively TRBD1 (5 bases). CDR3 length: 15 residues. Germline CDR1 is SNHLY and CDR2 is FYNNEI. Trimming shortened V by 6 bases and J by 0 bases, and 12 bases separated the two germline ends. The CDR3 sequence: CASRRQTPSNQPQHF. The DNA of the CDR3 is TGTGCCAGCAGACGACAGACCCCTAGCAATCAGCCCCAGCATTTT.

The chain carries TRBV29-1 and TRBJ2-5; either TRBD1 or TRBD2 may fit D (5 bases each). This CDR3 comprises 13 residues. The V gene's germline CDR1 is SQVTM and CDR2 ANQGSEA. The ends were cut back, 8 bases at V and 2 bases at J, with 15 bases in the middle. CDR3 sequence (DNA): TGCAGCTTATGGGGGACGCGGCAAGAGACCCAGTACTTC. Amino acids: CSLWGTRQETQYF. Using reference TRBV29-1 and TRBJ2-5 for the parts outside the CDR3, the full variable domain is SAVISQKPSRDICQRGTSLTIQCQVDSQVTMMFWYRQQPGQSLTLIATANQGSEATYESGFVIDKFPISRPNLTFSTLTVSNMSPEDSSIYLCSLWGTRQETQYFGPGTRLLVL.

Concerning this clonotype itself: One base away lies a much larger clone, so this may be a sequencing read error. Without the conserved terminal phenylalanine or tryptophan, this CDR3 likely stems from a read error. The chain employs TRBV7-3 and TRBJ1-1; D unclear. This CDR3 region has 13 residues. Germline lookup yields CDR1 SGHTA and CDR2 FQGTGA. The V and J ends lost 5 bases and 5 bases respectively, with 12 bases between them. The CDR3 region has the DNA TGTGCCAGCAGCCAACTAGTTGGGACTGAAGCTTTCTCT. Protein product: CASSQLVGTEAFS.

This rearrangement joins TRBV6-5 to TRBJ2-7, with 12 bases identical to TRBD1. The length of the CDR3 is 15 residues. CDR1 and CDR2 (germline): MNHEY, SVGAGI. Germline trimming cut 4 bases from V and 7 bases from J; bases unmatched to any gene: 8. The CDR3 nucleotides read TGTGCCAGCAGTTCCCGGGACAGGGGGCTGAGGGAGCAGTACTTC. This sequence encodes CASSSRDRGLREQYF.

As for this clonotype: Because it lacks the conserved phenylalanine or tryptophan at the end, this CDR3 is likely a read error. The DNA is left out, because the CDR3 cannot be placed on it with certainty; the CDR3 is given as TCRdb lists it. V usage is TRBV20-1 and J usage is TRBJ2-7; TRBD1, the table's D call, was not compared with the DNA. Germline lookup yields CDR1 DFQATT and CDR2 SNEGSKA (reference sequence). Including both end residues, the CDR3 is 11 amino acids long. The chain's CDR3 is CSARSGDEQCL.

V is TRBV24-1 and J is TRBJ2-2; a possible D gene is TRBD1 (6 bases). Germline assignment: CDR1 KGHDR and CDR2 SFDVKD. V was trimmed by 4 bases and J by 0 bases, leaving 14 bases between them. CDR3 length equals 17 residues. For the CDR3, the DNA is TGTGCCACCAGTGACAATACCGGGACATCGAACACCGGGGAGCTGTTTTTT. Encoded protein: CATSDNTGTSNTGELFF.

This chain uses TRBV6-5 with TRBJ1-5, with no clear D. This CDR3 comprises 15 residues. Germline V gene lookup returns CDR1 MNHEY and CDR2 SVGAGI. V lost 0 bases and J lost 0, with 6 bases in between. The CDR3 nucleotides are TGTGCCAGCAGTTACTCGTACGGTAGCAATCAGCCCCAGCATTTT. As protein: CASSYSYGSNQPQHF.

The chain combines TRBV20-1 with TRBJ1-2; 12 bases map to TRBD1. The CDR3 consists of 15 residues. Trimming cost V 8 bases and J 3 bases; bases outside gene matches: 10. Germline V gene sequence: CDR1 DFQATT, CDR2 SNEGSKA (reference sequence). The CDR3 nucleotides are TGCAGTCTCCGGGGACAGGGGGCGAAAGACTATGGCTACACCTTC. This sequence encodes CSLRGQGAKDYGYTF.

This clonotype was picked up many times. CDR3 nucleotides: TGCAGCGTTGAAGGGCAGGTTCACGAGCAGTACTTC. As protein: CSVEGQVHEQYF. The chain couples TRBV29-1 to TRBJ2-7; D gene unclear. V shed 1 base and J shed 5 bases, with 9 bases lying between them. The CDR3 has 12 residues. Germline V gene lookup returns CDR1 SQVTM and CDR2 ANQGSEA.

The CDR3 reads CSAIEGGRSFF. In DNA form, the CDR3 reads TGCAGTGCTATTGAAGGGGGCCGATCTTTCTTT. The chain links TRBV20-1 to TRBJ1-1; 7 bases align to TRBD1. V lost 4 bases and J lost 12; bases outside the gene matches: 8. Germline V gene data show CDR1 as DFQATT and CDR2 as SNEGSKA (reference sequence). The CDR3 is 11 amino acids.

The rearrangement uses TRBV7-3 and TRBJ2-7; 10 bases align to TRBD2. CDR1 and CDR2 (germline): SGHTA, FQGTGA. CDR3 length equals 15 residues. Trimming at V came to 5 bases and at J to 7 bases, leaving 11 bases not matched to a gene. In nucleotides, the CDR3 is TGTGCCAGCAGCCCGGGACTAGCGCTTTACAATGAGCAGTACTTC. This gives the protein CASSPGLALYNEQYF. Filled out from reference TRBV7-3 and TRBJ2-7, the complete variable domain reads GAGVSQTPSNKVTEKGKYVELRCDPISGHTALYWYRQSLGQGPEFLIYFQGTGAADDSGLPNDRFFAVRPEGSVSTLKIQRTERGDSAVYLCASSPGLALYNEQYFGPGTRLTVT.

This clonotype was counted ten times or more. The V gene is TRBV20-1, the J gene TRBJ1-1; possibly TRBD1 for D (6 bases). In germline, CDR1 is DFQATT, CDR2 SNEGSKA (reference sequence). This CDR3 has 13 residues. The ends were cut back, 4 bases at V and 7 bases at J, with 16 bases in the middle. The CDR3 protein is CSAIQDSHDEAFF. CDR3 DNA sequence: TGCAGTGCTATCCAGGACAGTCACGATGAAGCTTTCTTT.

There are many counts of this clonotype. The rearrangement joins TRBV6-1 to TRBJ1-5, with D maybe TRBD1 (5 bases). V lost 6 bases and J lost 0, with 15 bases in between. The CDR3 contains 16 residues. The germline V gene encodes CDR1 MNHNS and CDR2 SASEGT. The CDR3 DNA reads as TGTGCCAGCAGGAAGGACACTCATTATAGCAATCAGCCCCAGCATTTT. Amino acid sequence: CASRKDTHYSNQPQHF.

This clonotype was detected a few times. This sequence joins TRBV6-5 and TRBJ1-1, with 9 bases that match TRBD1. V was clipped by 2 bases and J by 5 bases; unmatched bases: 6. Germline V CDR1 and CDR2: MNHEY, SVGAGI. The CDR3 contains 15 residues. The CDR3 is CASSYGTGKLTEAFF. The CDR3 DNA reads TGTGCCAGCAGTTACGGGACAGGGAAACTTACTGAAGCTTTCTTT.

The chain uses TRBV6-2 or TRBV6-3 and TRBJ2-2; a weak D match, TRBD1 (6 bases). The CDR3 is 16 residues long. From germline, CDR1 is MNHEY and CDR2 SVGEGT. The V gene lost 3 bases and the J gene lost 4 bases, with 15 bases spanning the gap. CDR3 DNA: TGTGCCAGCAGTTATCACAGGGTTCTCGGCACCGGGGAGCTGTTTTTT. Translated: CASSYHRVLGTGELFF.

The chain combines TRBV6-5 with TRBJ1-5; 10 bases match TRBD1. After removal of 6 bases from V and 7 bases from J, the junction contained 6 bases not matched to a gene. The CDR3 runs to 14 residues. Germline V CDR1 and CDR2: MNHEY, SVGAGI. The CDR3 is CASRGTGAWQPQHF. CDR3 DNA sequence: TGTGCCAGCAGGGGGACAGGGGCATGGCAGCCCCAGCATTTT.

The chain uses TRBV10-3 and TRBJ2-5; weak D call: TRBD1 (6 bases). This CDR3 comprises 14 residues. Looked up from germline, CDR1 is ENHRY and CDR2 is SYGVKD. V lost 2 bases and J lost 5, with 12 bases in between. Here the CDR3 reads CAISELGQGETQYF. The CDR3 DNA is TGTGCCATCAGTGAGCTGGGGCAGGGGGAGACCCAGTACTTC.

A note on this clonotype: With a much larger clone just one base away, this may be a read error. The rearrangement links TRBV19 to TRBJ1-1; D possibly corresponds to TRBD1 (5 bases). This CDR3 has 15 amino acids. Trimming removed 9 bases at V and 3 bases at J, with 20 bases between. Germline V gives CDR1 LNHDA, CDR2 SQIVND (reference sequence). CDR3: CASRARAGGDTEAFF. The CDR3 bases are TGTGCCAGCAGGGCCCGGGCCGGAGGTGACACTGAAGCTTTCTTT.

The CDR3 sequence is CASSPPGQGVGYTF. DNA for the CDR3: TGTGCCAGCAGCCCCCCCGGCCAGGGTGTTGGCTACACCTTC. The rearrangement links TRBV7-8 to TRBJ1-2, with D perhaps matching TRBD1 (5 bases). CDR1 and CDR2 from the germline V gene are SGHVS and FQNEAQ. This CDR3 region has 14 residues. V lost 5 bases to trimming and J lost 7 bases, with 17 bases between them.

This clonotype was counted ten times or more. CDR3 nucleotides: TGCAGCGTCCACAGGGAGACGGCTTTCTTT. It specifies CSVHRETAFF. The chain combines TRBV29-1 with TRBJ1-1, with D possibly matching TRBD1 (6 bases). The V gene lost 6 bases and the J gene lost 11 bases, with 13 bases spanning the gap. CDR3 length: 10 residues. Germline values: CDR1 SQVTM, CDR2 ANQGSEA. Variable domain in full (rest from reference TRBV29-1 and TRBJ1-1): SAVISQKPSRDICQRGTSLTIQCQVDSQVTMMFWYRQQPGQSLTLIATANQGSEATYESGFVIDKFPISRPNLTFSTLTVSNMSPEDSSIYLCSVHRETAFFGQGTRLTVV.

This clonotype was counted at least ten times. The chain uses TRBV29-1 and TRBJ1-1; maybe TRBD1 (5 bases). The germline V gene has CDR1 SQVTM and CDR2 ANQGSEA. This CDR3 comprises 19 residues. The germline V and J ends were trimmed by 6 bases and 0 bases, with 29 bases remaining between them. For the CDR3, the DNA is TGCAGCGTCCTCAGAACCCGGGACGCCATCGACGAGTTGAACACTGAAGCTTTCTTT. Translation: CSVLRTRDAIDELNTEAFF.

The chain recombines TRBV2 with TRBJ2-5; weak D call: TRBD2 (6 bases). Germline lookup yields CDR1 SNHLY and CDR2 FYNNEI. The CDR3 covers 13 residues. V was shortened by 4 bases and J by 4 bases, with 10 bases between the two germline ends. CDR3 sequence (DNA): TGTGCCAGCAGTGTTGGCGGGGTAGAGACCCAGTACTTC. Its translation is CASSVGGVETQYF.

This clonotype was counted at least ten times. The chain is built from TRBV7-9 and TRBJ1-5; D remains unclear. Between the trimmed V and J ends, which lost 1 base and 3 bases, there was a span of 7 bases. This CDR3 has 14 amino acids. The V gene's germline CDR1 is SEHNR and CDR2 FQNEAQ (reference sequence). The CDR3: CASSLGRNNQPQHF. The CDR3 bases are TGTGCCAGCAGCTTAGGCAGGAACAATCAGCCCCAGCATTTT.

This clonotype showed up just a few times. The chain links TRBV7-2 to TRBJ2-2; a weak D match, TRBD2 (6 bases). CDR3 length: 16 residues. Looked up from germline, CDR1 is SGHTA and CDR2 is FQGNSA. The V end was cut by 3 bases, the J end by 0 bases, with 11 bases between. As DNA, the CDR3 is TGTGCCAGCAGCTTTTCCGGGACTTCGAACACCGGGGAGCTGTTTTTT. Its translation: CASSFSGTSNTGELFF. The full variable domain, rest sourced from reference TRBV7-2 and TRBJ2-2, is GAGVSQSPSNKVTEKGKDVELRCDPISGHTALYWYRQSLGQGLEFLIYFQGNSAPDKSGLPSDRFSAERTGGSVSTLTIQRTQQEDSAVYLCASSFSGTSNTGELFFGEGSRLTVL.

V gene TRBV19 combines with J gene TRBJ1-5; maybe TRBD1 (5 bases). Germline V gene sequence: CDR1 LNHDA, CDR2 SQIVND (reference sequence). Trimming took off 5 bases at V and 0 bases at J, with 8 bases between the two ends. The CDR3 is made up of 14 amino acids. CDR3 coding DNA: TGTGCCAGTAGTGGGGGTTTTAGCAATCAGCCCCAGCATTTT. It codes for CASSGGFSNQPQHF.

This chain connects TRBV5-1 to TRBJ1-2; 9 bases are a match to TRBD1. The CDR3 runs 14 residues. Trimming cost V 0 bases and J 7 bases; bases outside gene matches: 4. Germline loops: CDR1 SGHRS, CDR2 YFSETQ. Here the CDR3 DNA reads TGCGCCAGCAGCTTGGACCGGACAGGGGCTGGCTACACCTTC. Protein product: CASSLDRTGAGYTF. The entire variable domain, with the rest obtained from reference TRBV5-1 and TRBJ1-2, is as follows: KAGVTQTPRYLIKTRGQQVTLSCSPISGHRSVSWYQQTPGQGLQFLFEYFSETQRNKGNFPGRFSGRQFSNSRSEMNVSTLELGDSALYLCASSLDRTGAGYTFGSGTRLTVV.

The genes are TRBV11-3 and TRBJ1-4; 8 bases agree with TRBD1. Unmatched junction bases numbered 6, after V lost 5 bases and J lost 4 bases. The CDR3 contains 15 residues. In germline, CDR1 is SGHNT, CDR2 YENEEA. CDR3 in DNA: TGTGCCAGCAGCGCGACAGGGGCGAATAATGAAAAACTGTTTTTT. This encodes CASSATGANNEKLFF.

The sample holds many counts of this clonotype. The V and J genes are TRBV12-3 or TRBV12-4 and TRBJ1-5; maybe TRBD1 (6 bases). CDR3 length equals 15 residues. V gave up 2 bases and J gave up 7 bases, with 15 bases separating them. The DNA of the CDR3 is TGTGCCAGCAGTTTATCGGGGGGGGGGCAACAGCCCCAGCATTTT. It encodes CASSLSGGGQQPQHF.

In the case of this clonotype: Compared with germline, one end of the junction differs, possibly owing to a read error. The chain uses TRBV6-1 and TRBJ1-4; TRBD1 matches 7 bases. Germline CDR1 is MNHNS and CDR2 is SASEGT. This CDR3 contains 15 residues. CDR3 sequence reads: CAGSTPGQINEKLFF. The CDR3 DNA reads as TGTGCCGGCAGTACCCCGGGACAGATTAATGAAAAACTGTTTTTT.

Only a few counts were recorded for this clonotype. This rearrangement joins TRBV20-1 to TRBJ2-3; 12 bases align to TRBD2. The junction had 0 bases not matched to a gene; V was cut back by 7 bases and J by 4 bases. CDR1 and CDR2 from the germline V gene are DFQATT and SNEGSKA (reference sequence). The length of the CDR3 is 12 residues. CDR3 region: CSGLAGADTQYF. The DNA for the CDR3 is TGCAGTGGACTAGCGGGGGCAGATACGCAGTATTTT.

CDR3 sequence (DNA): TGTGCCAGCTCACCAACGAGCGGGAGCGCGAACACCGGGGAGCTGTTTTTT. This encodes CASSPTSGSANTGELFF. V gene TRBV11-1 combines with J gene TRBJ2-2; TRBD2 matches at 8 bases. Losses at the gene ends were 8 bases for V and 0 bases for J; bases not matched to a gene: 11. Germline assignment: CDR1 SGHAT and CDR2 FQDESV (reference sequence). CDR3 size: 17 residues.